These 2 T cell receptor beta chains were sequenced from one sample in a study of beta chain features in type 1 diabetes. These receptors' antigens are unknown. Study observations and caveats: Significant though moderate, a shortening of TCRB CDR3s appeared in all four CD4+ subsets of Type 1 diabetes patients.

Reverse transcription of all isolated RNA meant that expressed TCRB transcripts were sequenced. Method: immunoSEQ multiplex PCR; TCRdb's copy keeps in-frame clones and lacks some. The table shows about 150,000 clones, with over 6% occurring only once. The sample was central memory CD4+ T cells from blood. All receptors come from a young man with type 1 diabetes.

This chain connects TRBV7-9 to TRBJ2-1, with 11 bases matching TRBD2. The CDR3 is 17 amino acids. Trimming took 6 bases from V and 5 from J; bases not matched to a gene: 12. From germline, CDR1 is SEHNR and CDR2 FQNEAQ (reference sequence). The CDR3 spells CASSRMRTSGLDNEQFF. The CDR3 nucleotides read TGTGCCAGCAGTCGGATGAGGACTAGCGGGTTGGACAATGAGCAGTTCTTC.

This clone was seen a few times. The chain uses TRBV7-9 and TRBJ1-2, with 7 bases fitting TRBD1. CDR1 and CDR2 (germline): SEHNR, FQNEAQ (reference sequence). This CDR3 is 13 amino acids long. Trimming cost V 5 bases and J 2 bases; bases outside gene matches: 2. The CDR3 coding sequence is TGTGCCAGCAGCGGACAGGAAAACTATGGCTACACCTTC. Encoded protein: CASSGQENYGYTF.